One and the same sample provided the 10 T cell receptor beta chains below, sequenced in a study of OX40 agonist ivuxolimab in advanced cancers. Library method: the immunoSEQ multiplex PCR assay. What TCRdb holds here is the immuneACCESS table cut down to in-frame rearrangements. Part of the clones is not present; checked against another copy, under half of the missing clones reflect an unresolved V gene, and the others are unexplained. The sample contains 70,000 or so clones, roughly nine tenths of them found a single time. The ten largest clones represent over 7.5% of the sample. The source was CD4+ or CD8+ T cells sorted from blood, collected in a trial of the OX40 agonist ivuxolimab. Receptor source: an adult with an advanced solid tumor such as melanoma, head and neck, liver or kidney cancer.

V and J are TRBV27 and TRBJ1-1; D unresolved. This CDR3 has 13 amino acids. Trimming stripped 11 bases from V and 1 base from J, with 14 bases between. In germline, CDR1 is MNHEY, CDR2 SMNVEV (reference sequence). For the CDR3, the DNA is TGTGCCGTACGTTTAAGCAAGAACACTGAAGCTTTCTTT. This sequence encodes CAVRLSKNTEAFF.

This chain connects TRBV7-9 to TRBJ1-3; D remains unclear. Germline V gene lookup returns CDR1 SEHNR and CDR2 FQNEAQ (reference sequence). CDR3 length: 15 amino acids. The V end lost 5 bases, the J end lost 0 bases, and 11 bases lay between the germline ends. The CDR3 spells CASSPPTYSGNTIYF. CDR3 nucleotides: TGTGCCAGCAGCCCACCGACGTACTCTGGAAACACCATATATTTT.

J is TRBJ2-2 and V is TRBV27; D is ambiguous. This CDR3 has 16 amino acids. V lost 4 bases, J lost 0 bases, and 12 bases lay in between. Germline-derived CDR1 and CDR2 are MNHEY and SMNVEV (reference sequence). The DNA of the CDR3 is TGTGCCAGCAGTTCAATCGGGTTCGCGAACACCGGGGAGCTGTTTTTT. Amino acids: CASSSIGFANTGELFF.

The V and J genes are TRBV6-6 and TRBJ2-1, with 9 bases aligning to TRBD1. Trimming removed 0 bases from V and 3 bases from J; junction bases left unmatched: 3. Looked up from germline, CDR1 is MNHNY and CDR2 is SVGAGI (reference sequence). The CDR3 is 16 residues long. DNA for the CDR3: TGTGCCAGCAGTTACTCCGGACAGGGGCGCTACAATGAGCAGTTCTTC. The encoded protein is CASSYSGQGRYNEQFF.

V and J are TRBV9 and TRBJ2-1; either TRBD1 or TRBD2 may supply D (6 bases each). Germline CDR1 and CDR2: SGDLS and YYNGEE. The CDR3 runs 10 residues. The V gene lost 7 bases and the J gene lost 9 bases, with 8 bases spanning the gap. The CDR3 loop reads CASEGGEQFF. The CDR3 bases are TGTGCCAGCGAGGGGGGTGAGCAGTTCTTC. The full variable domain, rest sourced from reference TRBV9 and TRBJ2-1, is DSGVTQTPKHLITATGQRVTLRCSPRSGDLSVYWYQQSLDQGLQFLIQYYNGEERAKGNILERFSAQQFPDLHSELNLSSLELGDSALYFCASEGGEQFFGPGTRLTVL.

The rearrangement joins TRBV5-1 to TRBJ2-1; no reliable D call. CDR1 SGHRS and CDR2 YFSETQ come from the germline V gene. This CDR3 contains 14 residues. V was cut by 0 bases and J by 5 bases, with 9 bases left in between. The chain's CDR3 is CASSLALFDNEQFF. The CDR3 DNA is TGCGCCAGCAGCTTGGCTCTATTCGACAATGAGCAGTTCTTC.

This clone was counted once. The CDR3 here is CASRAPQETQYF. CDR3 in DNA: TGTGCCAGTAGGGCCCCCCAAGAGACCCAGTACTTC. The chain employs TRBV7-9 and TRBJ2-5, with unresolved D. The V end lost 9 bases, the J end lost 1 base, and 9 bases lay between the germline ends. CDR3 length: 12 amino acids. The germline V gene encodes CDR1 SEHNR and CDR2 FQNEAQ (reference sequence).

CDR3 region: CASSSGLAGGNSYEQYF. DNA for the CDR3: TGTGCCAGCAGCTCCGGACTAGCGGGGGGGAACTCCTACGAGCAGTACTTC. The chain is built from TRBV7-8 and TRBJ2-7, with 15 nucleotides matching TRBD2. The V gene end was trimmed by 4 bases and the J gene end by 0 bases; junction bases not matched to a gene: 4. The CDR3 is made up of 17 amino acids. The V gene's germline CDR1 is SGHVS and CDR2 FQNEAQ.

The J gene is TRBJ2-5, the V gene TRBV7-9; the match to TRBD2 covers 10 bases. Germline V gene sequence: CDR1 SEHNR, CDR2 FQNEAQ (reference sequence). The CDR3 totals 16 residues. V was clipped by 2 bases and J by 2 bases; unmatched bases: 5. CDR3 amino acids: CASSLPLAGPQETQYF. The CDR3 DNA follows: TGTGCCAGCAGCTTACCACTAGCGGGGCCGCAAGAGACCCAGTACTTC.

V gene TRBV5-1 combines with J gene TRBJ1-1, with D possibly being TRBD1 (5 bases). The CDR3 sequence is 15 residues long. Trimming removed 0 bases from V and 0 bases from J, with 9 bases in between. Germline CDR1 reads SGHRS; CDR2 reads YFSETQ. CDR3 DNA: TGCGCCAGCAGCTTGGTACCGGGGGTGAACACTGAAGCTTTCTTT. It specifies CASSLVPGVNTEAFF.